The sequence of this T cell receptor beta chain was determined in a study of patients and donors after allogeneic stem cell transplantation. TCRdb reprocessed the RT-PCR reads with MiXCR, giving one entry per CDR3 protein. Counted here are 100,000 to 130,000 distinct CDR3 sequences, around 36% occurring once; the ten biggest clones make up 27%. The origin of this receptor is a human donor who was either an allogeneic HSCT recipient or a stem cell or donor lymphocyte infusion donor (not recorded which). It is not recorded whose cells these are; they may come from a transplant donor. Material for sequencing was blood, either unsorted or a sorted T cell fraction (not recorded which).

The CDR3 is CSVGHSNEQFF. As DNA, the CDR3 is TGCAGCGTTGGGCACTCCAATGAGCAGTTCTTC. The chain carries TRBV29-1 and TRBJ2-1; no clear D gene. The CDR3 has 11 amino acids. Trimming stripped 4 bases from V and 6 bases from J, with 7 bases between. Germline V gene lookup returns CDR1 SQVTM and CDR2 ANQGSEA.